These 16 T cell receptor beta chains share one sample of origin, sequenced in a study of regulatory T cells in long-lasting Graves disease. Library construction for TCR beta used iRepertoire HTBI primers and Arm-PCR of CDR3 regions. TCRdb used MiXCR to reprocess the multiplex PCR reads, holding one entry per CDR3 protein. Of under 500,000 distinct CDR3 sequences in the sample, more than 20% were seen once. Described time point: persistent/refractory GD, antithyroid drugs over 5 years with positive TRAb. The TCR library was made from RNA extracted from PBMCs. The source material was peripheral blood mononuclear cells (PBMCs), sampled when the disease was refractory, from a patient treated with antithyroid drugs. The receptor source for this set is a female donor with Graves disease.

CDR3 protein: CSASSAQGAWEQYF. The CDR3 coding sequence is TGCAGTGCTAGCTCCGCCCAGGGGGCTTGGGAGCAGTACTTC. V is TRBV20-1 and J is TRBJ2-7, with 8 bases lining up with TRBD1. Germline lookup yields CDR1 DFQATT and CDR2 SNEGSKA (reference sequence). The CDR3 consists of 14 residues. Losses at the gene ends were 3 bases for V and 7 bases for J; bases not matched to a gene: 11.

The CDR3, as DNA: TGCAGCGTTGAAGAGAGGACTAGCGGATCCTACGAGCAGTACTTC. Translated: CSVEERTSGSYEQYF. This chain links TRBV29-1 with TRBJ2-7, with 10 bases that match TRBD2. V lost 0 bases and J lost 1; bases outside the gene matches: 3. Germline V CDR1 and CDR2: SQVTM, ANQGSEA. This CDR3 is built from 15 residues.

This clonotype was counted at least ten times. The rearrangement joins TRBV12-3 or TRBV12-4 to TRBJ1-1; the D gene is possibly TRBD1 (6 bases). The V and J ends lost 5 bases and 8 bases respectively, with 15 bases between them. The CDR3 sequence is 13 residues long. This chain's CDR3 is CASSLKAGVEAFF. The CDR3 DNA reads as TGTGCCAGCAGTCTAAAAGCAGGGGTCGAAGCTTTCTTT.

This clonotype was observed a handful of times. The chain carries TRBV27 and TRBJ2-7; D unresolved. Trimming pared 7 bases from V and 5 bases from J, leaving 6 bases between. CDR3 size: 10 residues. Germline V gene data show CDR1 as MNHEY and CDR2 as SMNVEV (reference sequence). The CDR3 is CASKLDEQYF. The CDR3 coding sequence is TGTGCCAGCAAGTTAGACGAGCAGTACTTC.

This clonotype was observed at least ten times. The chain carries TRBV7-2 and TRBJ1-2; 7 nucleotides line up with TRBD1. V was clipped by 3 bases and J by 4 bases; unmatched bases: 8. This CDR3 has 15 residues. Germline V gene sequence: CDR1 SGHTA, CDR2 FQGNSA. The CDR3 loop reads CASSFASTGVYGYTF. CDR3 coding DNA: TGTGCCAGCAGCTTCGCTTCCACAGGGGTCTATGGCTACACCTTC.

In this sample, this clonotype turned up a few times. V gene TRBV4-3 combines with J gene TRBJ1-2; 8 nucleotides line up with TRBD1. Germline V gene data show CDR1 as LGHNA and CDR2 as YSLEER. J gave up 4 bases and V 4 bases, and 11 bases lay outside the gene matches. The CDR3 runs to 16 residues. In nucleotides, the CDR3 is TGCGCCAGCAGCCCTTGGGCTGGACAGGGCACCTATGGCTACACCTTC. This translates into CASSPWAGQGTYGYTF.

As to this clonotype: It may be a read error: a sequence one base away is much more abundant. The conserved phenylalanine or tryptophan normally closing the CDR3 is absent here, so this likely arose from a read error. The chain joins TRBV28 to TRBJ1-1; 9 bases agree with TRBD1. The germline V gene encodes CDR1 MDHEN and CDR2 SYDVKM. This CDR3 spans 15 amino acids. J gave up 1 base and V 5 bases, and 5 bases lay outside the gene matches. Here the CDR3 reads CASSPRGQGNTEAFI. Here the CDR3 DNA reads TGTGCCAGCAGTCCGAGGGGACAGGGGAACACTGAAGCTTTCATT.

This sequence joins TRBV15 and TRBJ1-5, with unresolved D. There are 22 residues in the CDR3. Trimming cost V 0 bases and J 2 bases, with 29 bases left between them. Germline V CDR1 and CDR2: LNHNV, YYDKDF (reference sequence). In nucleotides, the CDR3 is TGTGCCACCAGCAGAGATTCGGACGATCGTAAGGAATTCCCATGGGGCAATCAGCCCCAGCATTTT. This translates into CATSRDSDDRKEFPWGNQPQHF. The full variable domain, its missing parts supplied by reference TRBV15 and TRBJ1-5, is DAMVIQNPRYQVTQFGKPVTLSCSQTLNHNVMYWYQQKSSQAPKLLFHYYDKDFNNEADTPDNFQSRRPNTSFCFLDIRSPGLGDTAMYLCATSRDSDDRKEFPWGNQPQHFGDGTRLSIL.

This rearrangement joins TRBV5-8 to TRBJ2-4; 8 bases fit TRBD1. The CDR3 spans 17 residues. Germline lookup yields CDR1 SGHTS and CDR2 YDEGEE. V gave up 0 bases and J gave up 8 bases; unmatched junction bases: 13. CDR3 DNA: TGTGCCAGCAGCTTGGCCTTAGAGGCAGGGGGCCGAGACATTCAGTACTTC. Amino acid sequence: CASSLALEAGGRDIQYF.

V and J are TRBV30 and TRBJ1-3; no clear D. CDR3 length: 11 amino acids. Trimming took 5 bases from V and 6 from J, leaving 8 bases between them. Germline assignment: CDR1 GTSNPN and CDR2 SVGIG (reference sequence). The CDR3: CAWEGVNTIYF. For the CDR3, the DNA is TGTGCCTGGGAAGGCGTAAACACCATATATTTT. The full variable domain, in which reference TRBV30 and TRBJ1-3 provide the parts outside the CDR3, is SQTIHQWPATLVQPVGSPLSLECTVEGTSNPNLYWYRQAAGRGLQLLFYSVGIGQISSEVPQNLSASRPQDRQFILSSKKLLLSDSGFYLCAWEGVNTIYFGEGSWLTVV.

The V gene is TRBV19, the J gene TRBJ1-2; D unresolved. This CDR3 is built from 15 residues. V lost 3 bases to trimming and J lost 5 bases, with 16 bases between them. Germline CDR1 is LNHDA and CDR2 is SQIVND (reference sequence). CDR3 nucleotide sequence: TGTGCCAGTAGTATCCTGGACCTACTACCGTATGGCTACACCTTC. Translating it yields CASSILDLLPYGYTF.

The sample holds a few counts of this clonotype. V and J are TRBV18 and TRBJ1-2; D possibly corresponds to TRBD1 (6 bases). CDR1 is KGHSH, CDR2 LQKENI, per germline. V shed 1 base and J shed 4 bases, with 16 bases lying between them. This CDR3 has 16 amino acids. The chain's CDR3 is CASSPQRQAGGYGYTF. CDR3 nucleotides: TGTGCCAGCTCACCACAAAGACAGGCCGGTGGCTATGGCTACACCTTC.

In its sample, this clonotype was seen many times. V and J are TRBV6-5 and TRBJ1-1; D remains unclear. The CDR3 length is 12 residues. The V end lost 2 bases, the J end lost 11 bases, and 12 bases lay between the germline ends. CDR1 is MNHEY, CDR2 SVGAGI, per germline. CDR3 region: CASSYGSPSAFF. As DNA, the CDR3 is TGTGCCAGCAGTTACGGATCACCTTCCGCTTTCTTT.

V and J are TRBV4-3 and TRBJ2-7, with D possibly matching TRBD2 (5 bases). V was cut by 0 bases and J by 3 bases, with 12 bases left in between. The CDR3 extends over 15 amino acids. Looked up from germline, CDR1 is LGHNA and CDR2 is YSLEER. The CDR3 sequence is CASSQDWNRGYEQYF. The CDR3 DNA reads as TGCGCCAGCAGCCAAGATTGGAACCGGGGCTACGAGCAGTACTTC.

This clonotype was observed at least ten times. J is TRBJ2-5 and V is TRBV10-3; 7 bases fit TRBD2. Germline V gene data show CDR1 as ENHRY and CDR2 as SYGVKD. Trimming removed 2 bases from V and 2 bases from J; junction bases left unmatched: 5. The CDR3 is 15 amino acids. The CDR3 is CAISEIAGVQETQYF. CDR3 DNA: TGTGCCATCAGTGAGATCGCGGGAGTGCAAGAGACCCAGTACTTC.

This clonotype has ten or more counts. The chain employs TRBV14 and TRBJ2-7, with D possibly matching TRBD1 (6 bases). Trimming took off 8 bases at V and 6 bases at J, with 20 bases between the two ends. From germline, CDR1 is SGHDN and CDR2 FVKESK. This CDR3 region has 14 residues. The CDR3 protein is CASRTQGQGFEQYF. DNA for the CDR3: TGTGCCAGCCGAACCCAGGGACAAGGATTCGAGCAGTACTTC.